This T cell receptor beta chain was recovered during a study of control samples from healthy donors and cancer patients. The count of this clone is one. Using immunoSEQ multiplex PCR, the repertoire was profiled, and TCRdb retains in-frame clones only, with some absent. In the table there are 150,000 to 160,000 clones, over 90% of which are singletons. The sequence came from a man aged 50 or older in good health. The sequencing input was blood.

The CDR3 bases are TGCGCCAGCAGCTCAACCGGGACAGCCAATTCACCCCTCCACTTT. This encodes CASSSTGTANSPLHF. This sequence joins TRBV5-1 and TRBJ1-6, with 7 bases that match TRBD1. With V trimmed by 3 bases and J by 7 bases, 7 bases remained unmatched. The CDR3 loop spans 15 amino acids. Per germline, CDR1 SGHRS and CDR2 YFSETQ.